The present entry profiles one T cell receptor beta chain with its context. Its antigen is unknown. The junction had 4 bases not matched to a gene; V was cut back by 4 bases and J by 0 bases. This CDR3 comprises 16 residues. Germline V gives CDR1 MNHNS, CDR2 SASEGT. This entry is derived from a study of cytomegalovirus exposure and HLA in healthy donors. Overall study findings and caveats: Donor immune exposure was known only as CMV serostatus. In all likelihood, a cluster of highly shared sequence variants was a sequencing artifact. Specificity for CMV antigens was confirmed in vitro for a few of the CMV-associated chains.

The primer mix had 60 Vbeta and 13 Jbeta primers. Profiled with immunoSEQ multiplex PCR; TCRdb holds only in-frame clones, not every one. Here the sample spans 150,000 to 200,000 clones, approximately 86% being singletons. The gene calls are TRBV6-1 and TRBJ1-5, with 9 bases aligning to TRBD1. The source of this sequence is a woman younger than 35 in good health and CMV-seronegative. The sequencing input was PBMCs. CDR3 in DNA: TGTGCCAGCAGTGTTGGGGGACAGGGTAGCAATCAGCCCCAGCATTTT. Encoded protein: CASSVGGQGSNQPQHF.